Listed below are T cell receptor beta chains from one sample, sequenced in a study of blood T cell repertoires in COVID-19. Here immunoSEQ multiplex PCR was the method, and the copy in TCRdb shows in-frame clones only, minus some. Of 100,000 to 150,000 clones in the sample, around three quarters were seen once. Sequenced: peripheral blood. These receptors originate from a man between 65 and 85 years old with acute or convalescent COVID-19. Each CDR3 is given with its conserved first and last residue. Each record gives: clone size, J gene, D gene, V gene, CDR3 protein, CDR3 DNA. A D gene is named only where the DNA matches it firmly. Clone size is given for some rows only: seen once, a few or many times, or a class if the clone is expanded.

clone size: once
J gene: TRBJ2-1
D gene: TRBD1
V gene: TRBV28
CDR3 protein: CASSPSGQGNNEQFF
CDR3 DNA: TGTGCCAGCAGTCCCTCCGGACAGGGTAACAATGAGCAGTTCTTC

clone size: -
J gene: TRBJ2-6
D gene: -
V gene: TRBV28
CDR3 protein: CASVGSSGANVLTF
CDR3 DNA: TGTGCCTCCGTCGGGAGCTCTGGGGCCAACGTCCTGACTTTC

clone size: -
J gene: TRBJ1-1
D gene: -
V gene: TRBV5-8
CDR3 protein: CASSLVVPEAFF
CDR3 DNA: TGTGCCAGCAGCTTGGTAGTTCCTGAAGCTTTCTTT

clone size: -
J gene: TRBJ2-3
D gene: -
V gene: TRBV5-1
CDR3 protein: CASSLKASGGGDTQYF
CDR3 DNA: TGCGCCAGCAGCTTGAAGGCTAGCGGAGGGGGGGATACGCAGTATTTT

clone size: -
J gene: TRBJ2-7
D gene: -
V gene: TRBV14
CDR3 protein: CASSHQLGSYEQYF
CDR3 DNA: TGTGCCAGCAGCCACCAGCTAGGAAGCTACGAGCAGTACTTC

clone size: -
J gene: TRBJ1-2
D gene: -
V gene: TRBV7-6
CDR3 protein: CASSYYSGNNYGYTF
CDR3 DNA: TGTGCCAGCAGCTACTACTCCGGGAATAACTATGGCTACACCTTC

clone size: -
J gene: TRBJ2-7
D gene: TRBD1
V gene: TRBV2
CDR3 protein: CASNGQGVEQYF
CDR3 DNA: TGTGCCAGCAATGGACAGGGAGTCGAGCAGTACTTC

clone size: few
J gene: TRBJ1-6
D gene: -
V gene: TRBV7-9
CDR3 protein: CASSPHYDNSPLHF
CDR3 DNA: TGTGCCAGCAGCCCCCACTACGATAATTCACCCCTCCACTTT

clone size: -
J gene: TRBJ2-1
D gene: -
V gene: TRBV4-3
CDR3 protein: CASSQDPRGPYNEQFF
CDR3 DNA: TGCGCCAGCAGCCAAGATCCCAGGGGCCCCTACAATGAGCAGTTCTTC

clone size: -
J gene: TRBJ2-1
D gene: -
V gene: TRBV5-1
CDR3 protein: CATSIEVGLNEQFF
CDR3 DNA: TGCGCCACATCGATTGAGGTTGGCTTAAATGAGCAGTTCTTC

clone size: -
J gene: TRBJ2-4
D gene: -
V gene: TRBV6-6
CDR3 protein: CASTSEGGKNIQYF
CDR3 DNA: TGTGCCAGCACCTCCGAAGGCGGGAAAAACATTCAGTACTTC

clone size: -
J gene: TRBJ2-2
D gene: TRBD2
V gene: TRBV30
CDR3 protein: CAWSPTRAGVTGELFF
CDR3 DNA: TGTGCCTGGAGCCCCACTAGGGCGGGGGTCACCGGGGAGCTGTTTTTT

clone size: -
J gene: TRBJ2-7
D gene: TRBD2
V gene: TRBV3-1/TRBV3-2
CDR3 protein: CASSHSLLLAGGISNSYEQYF
CDR3 DNA: TGTGCCAGCAGCCACTCCCTTCTTCTGGCGGGGGGCATCTCCAACTCCTACGAGCAGTACTTC

clone size: -
J gene: TRBJ1-3
D gene: -
V gene: TRBV11-2
CDR3 protein: CASSQITGTGNTIYF
CDR3 DNA: TGTGCCAGCAGCCAAATTACAGGGACTGGAAACACCATATATTTT

clone size: -
J gene: TRBJ1-2
D gene: -
V gene: TRBV7-2
CDR3 protein: CASSFYRASNYGYTF
CDR3 DNA: TGTGCCAGCAGCTTCTACAGGGCTTCTAACTATGGCTACACCTTC